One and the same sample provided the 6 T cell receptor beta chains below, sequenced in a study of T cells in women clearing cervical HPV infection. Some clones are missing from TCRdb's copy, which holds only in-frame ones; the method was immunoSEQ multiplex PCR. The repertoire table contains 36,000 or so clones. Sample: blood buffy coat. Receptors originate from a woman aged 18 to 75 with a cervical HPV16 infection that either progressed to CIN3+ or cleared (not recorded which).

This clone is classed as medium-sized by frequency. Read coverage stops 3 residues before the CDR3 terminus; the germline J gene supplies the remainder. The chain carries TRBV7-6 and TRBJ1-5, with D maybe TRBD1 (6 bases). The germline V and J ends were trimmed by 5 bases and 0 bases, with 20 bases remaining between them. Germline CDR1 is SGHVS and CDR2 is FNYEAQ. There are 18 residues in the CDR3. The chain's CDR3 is CASSLASGTHDSNQPQHF. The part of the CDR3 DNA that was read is TGTGCCAGCAGCCTGGCCAGTGGGACACATGATAGCAATCAGCCC.

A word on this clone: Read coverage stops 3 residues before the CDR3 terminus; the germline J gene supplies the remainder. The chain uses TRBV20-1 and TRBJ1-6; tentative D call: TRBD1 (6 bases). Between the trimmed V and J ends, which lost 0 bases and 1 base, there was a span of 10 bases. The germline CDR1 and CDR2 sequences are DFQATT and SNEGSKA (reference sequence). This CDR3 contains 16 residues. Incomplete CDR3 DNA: TGCAGTGCTAGAGATGGTGACAGGTCCTATAATTCACCC. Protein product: CSARDGDRSYNSP. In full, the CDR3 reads CSARDGDRSYNSPLHF.

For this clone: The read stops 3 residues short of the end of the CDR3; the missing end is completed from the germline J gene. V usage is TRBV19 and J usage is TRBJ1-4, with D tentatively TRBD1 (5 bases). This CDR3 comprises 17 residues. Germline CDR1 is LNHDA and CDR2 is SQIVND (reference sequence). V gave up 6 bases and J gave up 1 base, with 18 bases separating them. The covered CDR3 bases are TGTGCCAGTAGGGGCCCGGCGGGGGATCAAACTAATGAAAAA. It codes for CASRGPAGDQTNEK. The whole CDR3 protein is CASRGPAGDQTNEKLFF.

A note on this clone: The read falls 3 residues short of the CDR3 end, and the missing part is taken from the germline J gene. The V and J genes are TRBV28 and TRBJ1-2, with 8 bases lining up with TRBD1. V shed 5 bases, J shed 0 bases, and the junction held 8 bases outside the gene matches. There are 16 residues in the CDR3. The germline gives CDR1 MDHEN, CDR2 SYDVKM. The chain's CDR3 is CASSITGGSANYGYTF. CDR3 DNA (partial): TGTGCCAGCAGTATAACAGGGGGAAGTGCTAACTATGGC.

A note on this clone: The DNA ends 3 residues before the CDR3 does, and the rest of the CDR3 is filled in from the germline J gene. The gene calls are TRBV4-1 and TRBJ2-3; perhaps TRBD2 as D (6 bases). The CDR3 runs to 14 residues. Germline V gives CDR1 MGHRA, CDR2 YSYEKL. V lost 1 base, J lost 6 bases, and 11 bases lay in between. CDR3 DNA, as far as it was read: TGCGCCAGCAGCCAAGTTTCTAGCGAGGATACG. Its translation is CASSQVSSEDT. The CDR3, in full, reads CASSQVSSEDTQYF.

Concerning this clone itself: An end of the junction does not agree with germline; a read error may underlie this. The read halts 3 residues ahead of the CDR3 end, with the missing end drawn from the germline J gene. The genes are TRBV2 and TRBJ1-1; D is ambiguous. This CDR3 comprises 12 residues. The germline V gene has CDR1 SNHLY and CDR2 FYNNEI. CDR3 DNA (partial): TGTGCCAGCAGTAGACTAGACACGGAA. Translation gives CASSRLDTE. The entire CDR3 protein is CASSRLDTEAFF.